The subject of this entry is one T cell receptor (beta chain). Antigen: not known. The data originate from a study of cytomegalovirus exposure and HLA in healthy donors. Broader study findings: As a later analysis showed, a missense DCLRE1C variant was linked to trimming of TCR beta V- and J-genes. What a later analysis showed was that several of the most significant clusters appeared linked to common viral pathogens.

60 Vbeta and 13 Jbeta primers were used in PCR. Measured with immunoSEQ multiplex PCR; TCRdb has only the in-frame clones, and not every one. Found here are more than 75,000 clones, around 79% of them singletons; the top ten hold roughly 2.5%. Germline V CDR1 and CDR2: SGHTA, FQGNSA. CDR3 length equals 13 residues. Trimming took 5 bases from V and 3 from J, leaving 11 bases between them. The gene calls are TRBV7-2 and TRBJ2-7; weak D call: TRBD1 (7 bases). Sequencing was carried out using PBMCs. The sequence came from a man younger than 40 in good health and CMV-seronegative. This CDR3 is CASSRQGGYEQYF. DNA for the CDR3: TGTGCCAGCAGCCGACAGGGAGGCTACGAGCAGTACTTC.